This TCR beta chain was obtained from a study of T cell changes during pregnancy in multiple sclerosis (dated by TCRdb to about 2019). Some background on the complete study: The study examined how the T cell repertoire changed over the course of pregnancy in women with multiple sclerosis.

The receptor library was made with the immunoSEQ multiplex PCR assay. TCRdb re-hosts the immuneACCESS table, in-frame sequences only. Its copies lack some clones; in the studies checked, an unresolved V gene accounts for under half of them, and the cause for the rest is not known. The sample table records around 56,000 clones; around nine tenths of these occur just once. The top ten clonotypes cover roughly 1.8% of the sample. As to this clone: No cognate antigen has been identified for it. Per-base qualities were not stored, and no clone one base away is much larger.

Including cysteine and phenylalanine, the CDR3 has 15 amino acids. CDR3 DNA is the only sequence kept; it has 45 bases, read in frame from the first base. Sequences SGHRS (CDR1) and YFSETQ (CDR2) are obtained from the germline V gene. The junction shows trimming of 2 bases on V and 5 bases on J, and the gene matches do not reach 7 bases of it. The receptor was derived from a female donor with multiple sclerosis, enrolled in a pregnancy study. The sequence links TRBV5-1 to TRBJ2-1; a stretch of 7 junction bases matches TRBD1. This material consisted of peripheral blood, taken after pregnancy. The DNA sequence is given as TGCGCCAGCAGCTTTAGGGGACAGCCAAACAATGAGCAGTTCTTC. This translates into CASSFRGQPNNEQFF.